This T cell receptor (beta chain) was sequenced during a study of neurological immune-mediated disorders. This clonotype was detected ten times or more. The CDR3 totals 15 residues. Germline V gene data show CDR1 as SGDLS and CDR2 as YYNGEE. V shed 0 bases and J shed 0 bases, with 10 bases lying between them. MiXCR, applied by TCRdb to the 5' RACE reads, yields one record per CDR3 protein. The repertoire has fewer than 45,000 distinct CDR3 sequences, roughly 7% of them found once; the top ten carry roughly 4.4%. The receptor comes from a woman aged 40 to 55 in good health. The chain is built from TRBV9 and TRBJ2-7, with unresolved D. The sample consisted of PBMCs. The CDR3 region has the DNA TGTGCCAGCAGCGTAGGAGGTTCCCGCTCCTACGAGCAGTACTTC. Translation gives CASSVGGSRSYEQYF.